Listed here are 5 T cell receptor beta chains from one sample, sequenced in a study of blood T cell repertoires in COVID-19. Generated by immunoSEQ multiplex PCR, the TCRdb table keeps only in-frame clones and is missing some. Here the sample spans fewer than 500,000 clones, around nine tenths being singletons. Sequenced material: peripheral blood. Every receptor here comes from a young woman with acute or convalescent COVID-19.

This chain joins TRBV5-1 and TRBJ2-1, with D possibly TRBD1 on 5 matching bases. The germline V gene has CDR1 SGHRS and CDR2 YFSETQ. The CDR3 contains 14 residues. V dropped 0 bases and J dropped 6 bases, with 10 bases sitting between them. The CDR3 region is CASSLVTGFNEQFF. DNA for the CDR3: TGCGCCAGCAGCTTGGTTACAGGCTTCAATGAGCAGTTCTTC.

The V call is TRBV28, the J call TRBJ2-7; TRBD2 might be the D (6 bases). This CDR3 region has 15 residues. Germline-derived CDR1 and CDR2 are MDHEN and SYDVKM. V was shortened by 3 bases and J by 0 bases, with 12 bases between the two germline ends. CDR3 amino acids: CASSFAGRSSYEQYF. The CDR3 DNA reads TGTGCCAGCAGTTTTGCAGGGAGGAGCTCCTACGAGCAGTACTTC.

The CDR3 spells CAISGDRVRPDTQYF. In DNA form, the CDR3 reads TGTGCCATCAGTGGCGACAGGGTTCGTCCAGATACGCAGTATTTT. V is TRBV10-3 and J is TRBJ2-3; 7 nucleotides line up with TRBD1. The CDR3 has 15 residues. Germline lookup yields CDR1 ENHRY and CDR2 SYGVKD. V shed 4 bases, J shed 4 bases, and the junction held 8 bases outside the gene matches.

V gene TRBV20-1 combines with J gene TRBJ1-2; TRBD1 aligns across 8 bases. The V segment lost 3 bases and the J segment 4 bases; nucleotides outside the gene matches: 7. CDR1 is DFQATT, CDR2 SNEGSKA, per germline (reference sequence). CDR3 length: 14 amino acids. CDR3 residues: CSASYQGAGYGYTF. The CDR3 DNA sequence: TGCAGTGCTAGTTATCAGGGGGCCGGCTATGGCTACACCTTC.

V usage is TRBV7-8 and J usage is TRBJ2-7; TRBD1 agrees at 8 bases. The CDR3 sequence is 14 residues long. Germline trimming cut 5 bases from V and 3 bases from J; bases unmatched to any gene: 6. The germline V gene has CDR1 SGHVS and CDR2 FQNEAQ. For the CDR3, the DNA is TGTGCCAGCAGCCGGCCGGGACAGGACTACGAGCAGTACTTC. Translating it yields CASSRPGQDYEQYF. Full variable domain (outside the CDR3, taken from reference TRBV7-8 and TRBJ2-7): GAGVSQSPRYKVAKRGQDVALRCDPISGHVSLFWYQQALGQGPEFLTYFQNEAQLDKSGLPSDRFFAERPEGSVSTLKIQRTQQEDSAVYLCASSRPGQDYEQYFGPGTRLTVT.